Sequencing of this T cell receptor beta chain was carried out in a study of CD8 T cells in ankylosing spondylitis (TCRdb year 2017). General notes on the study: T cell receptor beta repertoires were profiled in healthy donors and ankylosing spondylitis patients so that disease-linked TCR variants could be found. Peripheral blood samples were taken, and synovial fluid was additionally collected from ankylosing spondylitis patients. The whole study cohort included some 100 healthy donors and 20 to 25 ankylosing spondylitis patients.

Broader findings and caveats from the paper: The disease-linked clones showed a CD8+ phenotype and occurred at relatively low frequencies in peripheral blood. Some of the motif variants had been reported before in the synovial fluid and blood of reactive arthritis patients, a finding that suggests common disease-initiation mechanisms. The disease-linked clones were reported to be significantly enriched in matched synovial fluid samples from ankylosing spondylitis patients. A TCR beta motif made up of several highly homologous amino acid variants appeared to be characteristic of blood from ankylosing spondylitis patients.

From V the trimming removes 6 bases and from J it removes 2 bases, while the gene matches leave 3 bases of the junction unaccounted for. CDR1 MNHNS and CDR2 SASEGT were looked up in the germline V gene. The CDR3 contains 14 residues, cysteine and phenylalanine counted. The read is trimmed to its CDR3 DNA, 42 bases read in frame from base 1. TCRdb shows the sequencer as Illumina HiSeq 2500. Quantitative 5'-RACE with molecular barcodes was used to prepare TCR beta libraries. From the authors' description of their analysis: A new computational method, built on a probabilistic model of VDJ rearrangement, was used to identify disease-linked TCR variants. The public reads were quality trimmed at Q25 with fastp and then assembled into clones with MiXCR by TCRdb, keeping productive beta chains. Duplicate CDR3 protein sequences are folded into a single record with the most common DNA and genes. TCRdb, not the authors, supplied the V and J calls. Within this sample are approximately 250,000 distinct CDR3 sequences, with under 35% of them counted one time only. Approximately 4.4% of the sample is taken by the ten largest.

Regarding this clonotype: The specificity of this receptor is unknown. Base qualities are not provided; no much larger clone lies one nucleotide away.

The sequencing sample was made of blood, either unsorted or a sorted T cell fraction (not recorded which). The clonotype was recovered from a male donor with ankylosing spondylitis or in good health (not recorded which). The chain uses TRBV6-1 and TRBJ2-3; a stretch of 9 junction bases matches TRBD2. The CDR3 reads CASSRGLATDTQYF. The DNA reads TGTGCCAGCAGCCGGGGACTAGCCACAGATACGCAGTATTTT.